This T cell receptor (beta chain) was captured in a study of Ad26.COV2.S vaccination and SARS-CoV-2 variants. Measured with immunoSEQ multiplex PCR; TCRdb has only the in-frame clones, and not every one. The repertoire holds about 390,000 clones, 75% to 90% seen once, with 3.5% in the top ten. This CDR3 contains 14 residues. Germline assignment: CDR1 MRHNA and CDR2 SNTAGT. V was clipped by 0 bases and J by 1 base, with 3 bases between them. Regarding treatment: around 19 received Ad26.COV2.S at low or high dose, single or two shots; several received placebo; per-sample allocation not given. At day 63 after the first vaccine or placebo injection, samples were drawn.

The chain employs TRBV6-4 and TRBJ2-2, with D unclear. The source of this sequence is a person aged 18 to 59 who received the Ad26.COV2.S COVID-19 vaccine or a placebo. The source material was peripheral blood, sampled in a trial of Ad26.COV2.S vaccine versus placebo. The CDR3 bases are TGTGCCAGCAGTGACTCGATGAACACCGGGGAGCTGTTTTTT. Protein sequence: CASSDSMNTGELFF.